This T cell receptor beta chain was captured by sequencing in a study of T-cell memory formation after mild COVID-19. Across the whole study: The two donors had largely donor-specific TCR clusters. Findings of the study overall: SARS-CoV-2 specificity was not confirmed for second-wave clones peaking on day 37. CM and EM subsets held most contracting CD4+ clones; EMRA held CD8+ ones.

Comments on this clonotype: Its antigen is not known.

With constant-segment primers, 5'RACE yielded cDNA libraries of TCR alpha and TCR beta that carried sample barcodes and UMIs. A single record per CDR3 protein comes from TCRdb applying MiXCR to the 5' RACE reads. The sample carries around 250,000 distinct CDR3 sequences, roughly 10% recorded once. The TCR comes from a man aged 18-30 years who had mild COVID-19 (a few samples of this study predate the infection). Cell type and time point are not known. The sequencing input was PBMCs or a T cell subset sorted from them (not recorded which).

CDR3 loop: CASSLVSGGLETQYF. In DNA, the CDR3 is TGTGCCAGCAGCTTAGTCTCCGGGGGACTCGAGACCCAGTACTTC. The V and J genes are TRBV7-9 and TRBJ2-5; the D gene is possibly TRBD2 (6 bases). The V gene lost 1 base and the J gene lost 5 bases, with 14 bases spanning the gap. Germline V CDR1 and CDR2: SEHNR, FQNEAQ (reference sequence). CDR3 length: 15 residues.